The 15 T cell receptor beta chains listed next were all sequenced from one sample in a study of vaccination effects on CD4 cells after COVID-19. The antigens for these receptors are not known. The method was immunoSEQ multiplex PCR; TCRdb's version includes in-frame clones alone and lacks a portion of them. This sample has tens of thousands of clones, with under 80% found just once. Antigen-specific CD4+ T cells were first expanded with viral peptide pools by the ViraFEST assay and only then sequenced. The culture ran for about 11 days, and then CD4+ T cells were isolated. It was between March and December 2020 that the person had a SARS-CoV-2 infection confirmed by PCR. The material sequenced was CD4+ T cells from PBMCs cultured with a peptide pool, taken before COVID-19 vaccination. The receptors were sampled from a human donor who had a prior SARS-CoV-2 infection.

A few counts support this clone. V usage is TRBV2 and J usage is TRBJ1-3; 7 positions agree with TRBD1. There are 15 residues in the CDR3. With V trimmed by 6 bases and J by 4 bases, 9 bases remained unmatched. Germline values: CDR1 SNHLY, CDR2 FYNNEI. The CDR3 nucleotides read TGTGCCAGCAGGCGAACACAGGGGACCGGAAACACCATATATTTT. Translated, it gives CASRRTQGTGNTIYF.

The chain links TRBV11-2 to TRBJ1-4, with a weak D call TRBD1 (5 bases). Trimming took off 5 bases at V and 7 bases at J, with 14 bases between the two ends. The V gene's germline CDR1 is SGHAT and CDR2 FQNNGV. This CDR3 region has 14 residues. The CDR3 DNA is TGTGCCAGCAGCCCCGGGACGCGCGGTGAAAAACTGTTTTTT. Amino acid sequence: CASSPGTRGEKLFF.

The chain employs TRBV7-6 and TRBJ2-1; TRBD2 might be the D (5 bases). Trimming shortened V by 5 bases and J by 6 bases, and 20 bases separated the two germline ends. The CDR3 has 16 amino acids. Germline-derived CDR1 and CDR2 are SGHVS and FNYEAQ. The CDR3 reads CASSKDPGNRGNEQFF. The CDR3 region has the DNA TGTGCCAGCAGCAAGGATCCGGGGAATCGGGGCAATGAGCAGTTCTTC.

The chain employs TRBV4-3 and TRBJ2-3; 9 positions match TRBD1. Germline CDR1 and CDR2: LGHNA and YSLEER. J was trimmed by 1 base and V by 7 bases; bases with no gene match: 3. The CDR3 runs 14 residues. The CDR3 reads CASKDRGGTDTQYF. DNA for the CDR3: TGCGCCAGCAAGGACAGGGGCGGCACAGATACGCAGTATTTT.

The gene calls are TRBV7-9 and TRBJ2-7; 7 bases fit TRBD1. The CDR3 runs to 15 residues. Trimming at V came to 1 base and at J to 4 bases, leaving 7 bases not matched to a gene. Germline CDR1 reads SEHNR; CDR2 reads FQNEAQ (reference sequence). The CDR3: CASSLVEGAGYEQYF. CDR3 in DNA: TGTGCCAGCAGCTTAGTTGAGGGGGCAGGGTACGAGCAGTACTTC.

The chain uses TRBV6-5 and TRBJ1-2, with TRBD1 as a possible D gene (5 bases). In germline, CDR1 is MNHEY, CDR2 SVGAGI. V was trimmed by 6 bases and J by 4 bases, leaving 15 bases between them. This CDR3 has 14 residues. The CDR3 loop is CASRRDPSIYGYTF. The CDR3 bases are TGTGCCAGCAGACGGGACCCCTCTATCTATGGCTACACCTTC.

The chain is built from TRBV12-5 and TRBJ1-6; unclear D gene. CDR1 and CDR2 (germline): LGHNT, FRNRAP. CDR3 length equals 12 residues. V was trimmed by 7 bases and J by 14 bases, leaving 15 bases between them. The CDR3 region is CASASEGATLHF. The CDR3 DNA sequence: TGTGCTAGTGCCTCCGAGGGTGCGACCCTCCACTTT.

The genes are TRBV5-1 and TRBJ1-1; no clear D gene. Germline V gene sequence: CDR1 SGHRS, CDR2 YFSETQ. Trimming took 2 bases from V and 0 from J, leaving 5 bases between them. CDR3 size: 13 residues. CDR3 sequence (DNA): TGCGCCAGCAGCTTCGCGATGAACACTGAAGCTTTCTTT. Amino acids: CASSFAMNTEAFF.

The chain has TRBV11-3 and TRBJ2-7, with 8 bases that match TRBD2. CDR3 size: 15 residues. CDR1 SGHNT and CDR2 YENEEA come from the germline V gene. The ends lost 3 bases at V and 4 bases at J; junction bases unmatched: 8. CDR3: CASSFQGTSSYEQYF. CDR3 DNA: TGTGCCAGCAGCTTTCAGGGGACTAGTTCATACGAGCAGTACTTC.

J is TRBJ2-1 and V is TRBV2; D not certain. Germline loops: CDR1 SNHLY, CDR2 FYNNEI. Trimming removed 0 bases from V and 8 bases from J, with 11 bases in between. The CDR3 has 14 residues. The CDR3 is CASSEARQQDEQFF. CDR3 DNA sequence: TGTGCCAGCAGTGAAGCAAGGCAGCAGGATGAGCAGTTCTTC. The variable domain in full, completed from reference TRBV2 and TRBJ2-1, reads EPEVTQTPSHQVTQMGQEVILRCVPISNHLYFYWYRQILGQKVEFLVSFYNNEISEKSEIFDDQFSVERPDGSNFTLKIRSTKLEDSAMYFCASSEARQQDEQFFGPGTRLTVL.

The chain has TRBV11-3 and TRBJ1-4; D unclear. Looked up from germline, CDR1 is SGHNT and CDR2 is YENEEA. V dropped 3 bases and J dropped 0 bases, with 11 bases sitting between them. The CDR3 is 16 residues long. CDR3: CASSFYSPPTNEKLFF. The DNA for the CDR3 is TGTGCCAGCAGCTTTTATTCACCCCCAACTAATGAAAAACTGTTTTTT.

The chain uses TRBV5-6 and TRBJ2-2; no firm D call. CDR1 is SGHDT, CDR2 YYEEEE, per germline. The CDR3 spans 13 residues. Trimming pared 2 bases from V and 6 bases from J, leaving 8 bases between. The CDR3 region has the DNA TGTGCCAGCAGCTTCTTTACCCCCGGGGAGCTGTTTTTT. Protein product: CASSFFTPGELFF.

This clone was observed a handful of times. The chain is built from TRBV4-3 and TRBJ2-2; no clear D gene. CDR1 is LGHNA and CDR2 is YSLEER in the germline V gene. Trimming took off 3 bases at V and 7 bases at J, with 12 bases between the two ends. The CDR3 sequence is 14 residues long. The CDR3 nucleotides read TGCGCCAGCAGCCAGGAAGGGCTGGACGGGGAGCTGTTTTTT. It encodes CASSQEGLDGELFF.

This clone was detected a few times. For the CDR3, the DNA is TGTGCCAGCAGTCCCGACAGGGCGGTCGAAAAACTGTTTTTT. Its translation: CASSPDRAVEKLFF. V and J are TRBV7-2 and TRBJ1-4; 7 bases are shared with TRBD1. There are 14 residues in the CDR3. V was clipped by 6 bases and J by 8 bases; unmatched bases: 9. CDR1 SGHTA and CDR2 FQGNSA come from the germline V gene.

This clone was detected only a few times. CDR3 sequence reads: CASSQRTGRSLAFF. The CDR3 DNA reads TGTGCCAGCAGCCAAAGGACAGGGCGGTCCCTCGCTTTCTTT. The chain recombines TRBV7-9 with TRBJ1-1; the match to TRBD1 covers 8 bases. This CDR3 contains 14 residues. CDR1 is SEHNR and CDR2 is FQNEAQ in the germline V gene (reference sequence). V lost 5 bases, J lost 11 bases, and 13 bases stayed unmatched.